A single sample is the source of the 15 T cell receptor beta chains below, sequenced in a study of TIL therapy for anti-PD-1-resistant metastatic lung cancer. Sequencing used immunoSEQ v3. Sequenced by immunoSEQ multiplex PCR; TCRdb stores in-frame clones only, minus some. This sample has 25,000 to 30,000 clones, with less than 65% found just once. Time point in this sample: pre-treatment sample, taken before nivolumab and TIL therapy. Tumor tissue came from excised metastases, mostly pleural nodules or supraclavicular lymph nodes. This specimen consisted of tumor tissue, obtained at baseline. Every receptor here comes from a woman aged 30-79 years with non-small cell lung cancer.

This clone was counted ten times or more. This rearrangement joins TRBV27 to TRBJ2-5; 11 bases line up with TRBD2. The ends lost 4 bases at V and 5 bases at J; junction bases unmatched: 15. Per germline, CDR1 MNHEY and CDR2 SMNVEV (reference sequence). This CDR3 is built from 18 residues. Written as DNA, the CDR3 is TGTGCCAGCAGTTCCCTTCCGACTAGCGGGATGGGGGGGGAGACCCAGTACTTC. Its translation: CASSSLPTSGMGGETQYF.

The chain has TRBV4-1 and TRBJ2-2; the D gene is possibly TRBD2 (5 bases). V lost 0 bases, J lost 0 bases, and 17 bases lay in between. CDR3 length: 19 residues. Germline V CDR1 and CDR2: MGHRA, YSYEKL. The CDR3 sequence: CASSQEWSAAAANTGELFF. CDR3 nucleotides: TGCGCCAGCAGCCAAGAATGGTCGGCAGCGGCCGCGAACACCGGGGAGCTGTTTTTT.

The V gene is TRBV5-6, the J gene TRBJ2-5; tentatively, D is TRBD1 or TRBD2 (5 bases each). Germline lookup yields CDR1 SGHDT and CDR2 YYEEEE. This CDR3 spans 15 amino acids. The ends were cut back, 2 bases at V and 5 bases at J, with 16 bases in the middle. This CDR3 reads CASSFGDAQVETQYF. CDR3 bases: TGTGCCAGCAGCTTCGGGGACGCCCAAGTGGAGACCCAGTACTTC.

This clone was observed a single time. The chain's CDR3 is CASSSGGDSYEQYF. Here the CDR3 DNA reads TGTGCCAGCAGTTCAGGCGGGGACTCCTACGAGCAGTACTTC. The chain couples TRBV27 to TRBJ2-7, with TRBD2 as a possible D gene (6 bases). V lost 4 bases and J 0 bases, leaving 10 bases between the germline ends. The length of the CDR3 is 14 residues. Per germline, CDR1 MNHEY and CDR2 SMNVEV (reference sequence).

The CDR3 here is CASSLAGGSYEQYF. As DNA, the CDR3 is TGTGCCAGCAGCCTAGCGGGAGGCTCCTACGAGCAGTACTTC. The J gene is TRBJ2-7, the V gene TRBV5-4, with 11 bases fitting TRBD2. Trimming at V came to 4 bases and at J to 0 bases, leaving 0 bases not matched to a gene. The CDR3 spans 14 residues. Germline V lookup: CDR1 SGHNT, CDR2 YYREEE (reference sequence).

This chain joins TRBV5-1 and TRBJ1-1; D call uncertain. Trimming removed 2 bases at V and 8 bases at J, with 16 bases between. The CDR3 totals 14 residues. Germline CDR1 SGHRS, CDR2 YFSETQ. The CDR3 region has the DNA TGCGCCAGCAGCTTAGGAGGTGGGTCGGCGGAAGCTTTCTTT. It is translated as CASSLGGGSAEAFF.

This rearrangement joins TRBV7-9 to TRBJ2-3; a possible D gene is TRBD2 (6 bases). The germline V gene has CDR1 SEHNR and CDR2 FQNEAQ (reference sequence). The CDR3 contains 17 residues. Trimming pared 3 bases from V and 1 base from J, leaving 17 bases between. CDR3 protein: CASSFGPERGGTDTQYF. The CDR3 coding sequence is TGTGCCAGCAGCTTCGGACCAGAGCGCGGGGGCACAGATACGCAGTATTTT.

This clone was counted a few times. This chain links TRBV2 with TRBJ2-7, with 8 bases identical to TRBD2. Germline values: CDR1 SNHLY, CDR2 FYNNEI. Losses at the gene ends were 6 bases for V and 0 bases for J; bases not matched to a gene: 1. The CDR3 length is 13 residues. CDR3 region: CASRGLDSYEQYF. The CDR3 DNA follows: TGTGCCAGCAGGGGACTAGACTCCTACGAGCAGTACTTC.

This chain uses TRBV21-1 with TRBJ2-5; TRBD2 was called by the table and not checked on the DNA. TRBV21-1 is a documented pseudogene. The CDR3 spans 24 residues. CDR3 DNA sequence: TGTGCCAGCAGCAAAGTGGAAACCCTAACGACTAGCGGGAGTCCCCCGAGGGTCGGAGAGACCCAGTACTTC. Amino acid sequence: CASSKVETLTTSGSPPRVGETQYF.

This chain connects TRBV20-1 to TRBJ2-3; no clear D. V lost 4 bases and J lost 0, with 2 bases in between. This CDR3 is 11 amino acids long. The germline CDR1 and CDR2 sequences are DFQATT and SNEGSKA (reference sequence). The CDR3 reads CSAISTDTQYF. The CDR3 DNA follows: TGCAGTGCTATAAGCACAGATACGCAGTATTTT.

This clone showed up just once. The genes are TRBV28 and TRBJ1-3; the match to TRBD1 covers 8 bases. From germline, CDR1 is MDHEN and CDR2 SYDVKM. The CDR3 contains 17 residues. The J segment lost 2 bases and the V segment lost 8 bases, leaving 14 bases of the junction unmatched. In DNA form, the CDR3 reads TGTGCCAGCGATGACAGGGGCCTTACGGGGCCTGGAAACACCATATATTTT. Protein: CASDDRGLTGPGNTIYF.

The V gene is TRBV29-1, the J gene TRBJ2-1, with D perhaps TRBD2 (6 bases). The CDR3 contains 14 residues. Looked up from germline, CDR1 is SQVTM and CDR2 is ANQGSEA. V was trimmed by 7 bases and J by 3 bases, leaving 16 bases between them. The CDR3 here is CSGMSRRGYNEQFF. The CDR3 DNA sequence: TGCAGCGGAATGAGCCGGAGGGGCTACAATGAGCAGTTCTTC.

V usage is TRBV7-2 and J usage is TRBJ2-5; the D gene could be TRBD1 or TRBD2 (6 bases each). Germline V gene data show CDR1 as SGHTA and CDR2 as FQGNSA. With 7 bases removed from V and 5 bases from J, the gap between germline ends came to 17 bases. The CDR3 covers 14 residues. The DNA for the CDR3 is TGTGCCAGCACTCGTAACGGGGGCACGGAGACCCAGTACTTC. Translating gives CASTRNGGTETQYF.

The chain links TRBV29-1 to TRBJ1-1; D ambiguous. Germline V CDR1 and CDR2: SQVTM, ANQGSEA. The CDR3 is made up of 13 amino acids. V gave up 2 bases and J gave up 1 base, with 8 bases separating them. The CDR3 spells CSVEQARNTEAFF. CDR3 DNA sequence: TGCAGCGTTGAACAGGCCCGGAACACTGAAGCTTTCTTT.

This chain connects TRBV4-2 to TRBJ2-7, with D tentatively TRBD1 or TRBD2 (6 bases each). V was trimmed by 0 bases and J by 4 bases, leaving 10 bases between them. CDR1 and CDR2 (germline): LGHNA, YNFKEQ. The CDR3 runs to 14 residues. DNA of the CDR3: TGTGCCAGCAGCCAAGACACAGGGAGGTACGAGCAGTACTTC. It codes for CASSQDTGRYEQYF.